This is a list of T cell receptor beta chains from one sample in a study of control samples from healthy donors and cancer patients. Sequenced by immunoSEQ multiplex PCR; TCRdb stores in-frame clones only, minus some. This table has around 43,000 clones, 90% to 95% appearing once. The sequenced material came from blood. These receptors originate from a woman aged 45-59 years in good health. CDR3s include the opening cysteine and the closing phenylalanine or tryptophan. D genes are given only for firm matches. The listing skips clone size in some rows; elsewhere it reads once, few, many or a size class.

.	.	TRBV9	TRBJ1-2	TGTGCCAGCAATAACTTGGCGGGTGGTGGCTACACCTTC	CASNNLAGGGYTF
.	.	TRBV5-5	TRBJ2-1	TGTGCCAGCAGGGAAGGCCCCCAGGGAACTCCCTACAATGAGCAGTTCTTC	CASREGPQGTPYNEQFF
.	.	TRBV27	TRBJ1-5	TGTGCCAGCAGTTTGGGACCGAGTCCGAACAATCAGCCCCAGCATTTT	CASSLGPSPNNQPQHF
.	TRBD1	TRBV19	TRBJ1-5	TGTGCCAGTAGTCGGACAGGGCTTAGCAATCAGCCCCAGCATTTT	CASSRTGLSNQPQHF
.	TRBD2	TRBV4-2	TRBJ2-2	TGTGCCAGCAGCCAACCGCCAGGGACACTTACTAGCGGGGGGGCCTCCGGGGAGCTGTTTTTT	CASSQPPGTLTSGGASGELFF
.	.	TRBV29-1	TRBJ1-2	TGCAGCGTTGATAATATAGGCTATGGCTACACCTTC	CSVDNIGYGYTF
.	.	TRBV7-2	TRBJ2-1	TGTGCCAGCAGCTTAGTGGCGGGGACGCATGAGCAGTTCTTC	CASSLVAGTHEQFF
once	TRBD2	TRBV2	TRBJ2-3	TGTGCCAGCAGTCAGAGACTAGCGGGGGATACGCAGTATTTT	CASSQRLAGDTQYF
.	TRBD2	TRBV7-2	TRBJ2-7	TGTGCCAGCAGCGTACTAGGGACTAGCGGGGTCTACGAGCAGTACTTC	CASSVLGTSGVYEQYF
.	.	TRBV27	TRBJ1-5	TGTGCCAGCAGAAGAAGCAGGGGCAATCAGCCCCAGCATTTT	CASRRSRGNQPQHF
.	TRBD1	TRBV7-9	TRBJ2-3	TGTGCCAGCAGCTCGACAGGGGGCAGGACAGATACGCAGTATTTT	CASSSTGGRTDTQYF
.	.	TRBV5-4	TRBJ2-2	TGTGCCAGCAGCTTGGACCTAGAGGTCGGGGAGCTGTTTTTT	CASSLDLEVGELFF
few	.	TRBV7-2	TRBJ1-5	TGTGCCAGCAGCCCGGGGAGGGGCAATCAGCCCCAGCATTTT	CASSPGRGNQPQHF
.	TRBD2	TRBV5-3	TRBJ2-3	TGTGCCAGAAGCCCCGCCAGCGGGGGTAACACAGATACGCAGTATTTT	CARSPASGGNTDTQYF
.	TRBD1	TRBV13	TRBJ2-3	TGTGCCAGCAGCTTCTCGACAGGGCTAGGGAATACGCAGTATTTT	CASSFSTGLGNTQYF
once	.	TRBV5-1	TRBJ1-4	TGCGCCAGCAGCTTGGATGGCACCCCACGAACAACTAATGAAAAACTGTTTTTT	CASSLDGTPRTTNEKLFF
.	.	TRBV7-2	TRBJ2-7	TGTGCCAGCAGCTTAGTTTCCACAGCTTACGAGCAGTACTTC	CASSLVSTAYEQYF
.	.	TRBV6-5	TRBJ1-1	TGTGCCAGCAGTTGGGGGGTGAACACTGAAGCTTTCTTT	CASSWGVNTEAFF
once	TRBD1	TRBV28	TRBJ2-6	TGTGCCAGCAGACTCCCCCCGGGACAGGGGGCAACTGGGGCCAACGTCCTGACTTTC	CASRLPPGQGATGANVLTF
few	TRBD1	TRBV18	TRBJ2-7	TGTGCCAGCTCACCAAAATTGGGCGGACAGGGTACCTCCTACGAGCAGTACTTC	CASSPKLGGQGTSYEQYF
.	.	TRBV28	TRBJ1-4	TGTGCCAGCAGGGACCCCGGGGAAAAACTGTTTTTT	CASRDPGEKLFF
.	.	TRBV4-3	TRBJ1-2	TGCGCCAGCAGCCAAGAAGGAAGTGTCGGCTACACCTTC	CASSQEGSVGYTF
.	.	TRBV7-9	TRBJ1-5	TGTGCCAGCAGCTTAGGTGGCCAGACTAATCAGCCCCAGCATTTT	CASSLGGQTNQPQHF
.	.	TRBV4-3	TRBJ1-1	TGCGCCAGCAGCCGGGCGAAGGGATGGGACACTGAAGCTTTCTTT	CASSRAKGWDTEAFF